This T cell receptor (beta chain) was found in a study of T-cell reconstitution after alpha-beta-depleted transplantation in children. Study observations and caveats: About two months after transplant, alpha-beta T cells reportedly came from several hundred expanded graft clones. T-cell numbers and diversity one year post-transplant derived largely from freshly generated T cells.

The germline gives CDR1 SQVTM, CDR2 ANQGSEA. The V and J ends lost 7 bases and 5 bases respectively, with 17 bases between them. The CDR3 runs to 13 residues. Molecular barcoding with unique molecular identifiers was used for the TCRbeta library. In TCRdb, the PCR reads were re-called with MiXCR into one record per CDR3 protein. The data show around 960,000 distinct CDR3 sequences, with under 30% seen just once and 28% held by the top ten. This clonotype was seen only a few times. No antigen is known for it. The source material was PBMCs, mostly from graft donor cells, sampled 360 days after TCRalphabeta/CD19-depleted stem cell transplant. The chain employs TRBV29-1 and TRBJ2-5, with a tentative D call TRBD2 (6 bases). The receptor's source is a boy younger than two who had a stem cell transplant for SCID, so the T cells may come from the graft donor. The CDR3 region has the DNA TGCAGCGGGTCAGGGACTGTTCTGGAGACCCAGTACTTC. As protein: CSGSGTVLETQYF.